The TCR beta chain described here comes from a study of control samples from healthy donors and cancer patients. Here immunoSEQ multiplex PCR was the method, and the copy in TCRdb shows in-frame clones only, minus some. Counted here are about 96,000 clones, 80% to 95% occurring once; the ten biggest clones make up 8%. CDR1 and CDR2 from the germline V gene are SGHAT and FQNNGV. The CDR3 is 13 amino acids. V was clipped by 5 bases and J by 1 base, with 8 bases between them. The chain combines TRBV11-2 with TRBJ2-5; weak D call: TRBD2 (6 bases). Source material: blood. This receptor was taken from a man aged 18 to 30 in good health. CDR3 in amino acids: CASSRDFQETQYF. As DNA, the CDR3 is TGTGCCAGCAGCCGGGACTTCCAAGAGACCCAGTACTTC.